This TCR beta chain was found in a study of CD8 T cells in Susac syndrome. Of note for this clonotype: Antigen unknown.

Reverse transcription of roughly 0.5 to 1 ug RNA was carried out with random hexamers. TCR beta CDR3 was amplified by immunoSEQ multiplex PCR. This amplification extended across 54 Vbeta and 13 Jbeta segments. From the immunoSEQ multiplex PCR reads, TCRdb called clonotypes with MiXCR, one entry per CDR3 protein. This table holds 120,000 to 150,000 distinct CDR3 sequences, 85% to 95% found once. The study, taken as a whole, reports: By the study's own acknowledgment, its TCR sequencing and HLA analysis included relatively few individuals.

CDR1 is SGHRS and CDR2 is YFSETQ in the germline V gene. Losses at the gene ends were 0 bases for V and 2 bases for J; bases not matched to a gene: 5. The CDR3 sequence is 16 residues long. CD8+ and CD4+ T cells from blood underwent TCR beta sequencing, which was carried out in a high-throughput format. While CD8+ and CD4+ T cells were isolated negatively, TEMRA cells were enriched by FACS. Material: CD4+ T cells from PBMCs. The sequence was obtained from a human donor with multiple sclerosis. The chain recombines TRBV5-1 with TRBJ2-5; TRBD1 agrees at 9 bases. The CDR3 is CASSLARTGDQETQYF. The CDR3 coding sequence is TGCGCCAGCAGCTTGGCCCGGACAGGGGATCAAGAGACCCAGTACTTC.